What follows describes a single T cell receptor (beta chain). The record originates from a study of blood T cell repertoires in COVID-19. In the study overall: The samples span acute and convalescent COVID-19 from the United States, Italy and Spain. PBMCs, B-cell-depleted T cells, or T cells provided the cDNA or gDNA that made up the material.

TCRdb's copy holds only in-frame clones and misses some; the assay was immunoSEQ multiplex PCR. The sample lists about 230,000 clones, roughly 90% occurring once. Those who participated ranged in age from 18 to 89 years and resided in about two dozen US areas. This receptor was obtained from a woman between 25 and 40 years old with acute COVID-19. Sequencing input: PBMCs or T cells enriched from blood (not recorded which).

CDR3 nucleotide sequence: TGTGCCAGCAGCGAGCGGACGGATAGCACAGATACGCAGTATTTT. This encodes CASSERTDSTDTQYF. This chain joins TRBV5-5 and TRBJ2-3; D is perhaps TRBD2 (5 bases). Trimming took 4 bases from V and 0 from J, leaving 12 bases between them. This CDR3 region has 15 residues. Germline values: CDR1 SGHKS, CDR2 YYEKEE (reference sequence).